The subject of this entry is one TCR beta chain. Sequencing was performed with immunoSEQ multiplex PCR; in TCRdb, only in-frame clones are kept and a portion is missing. The sample yields some 190,000 clones, 88% seen once. The record originates from a study of blood T cell repertoires in COVID-19. The CDR3 is 15 amino acids. With 2 bases clipped from V and 5 bases from J, the junction kept 0 bases outside the gene matches. The germline gives CDR1 SGHDN, CDR2 FVKESK. V usage is TRBV14 and J usage is TRBJ2-2; 12 bases match TRBD2. This clonotype originated in a human donor in a cohort sampled during active COVID-19. Sequences were obtained from peripheral blood. The CDR3 coding sequence is TGTGCCAGCAGCCAAACTAGCGGGGGGACCGGGGAGCTGTTTTTT. It yields the protein CASSQTSGGTGELFF.